The 27 T cell receptor beta chains given below trace back to one sample, sequenced in a study of control samples from healthy donors and cancer patients (dated by TCRdb to between 2020 and 2021). The protocol used for the library was the immunoSEQ multiplex PCR assay. What TCRdb holds here is the immuneACCESS table cut down to in-frame rearrangements. Part of the clones is not present; checked against another copy, under half of the missing clones reflect an unresolved V gene, and the others are unexplained. Counted in this sample were about 140,000 clones; 80% to 95% of them appeared once. The ten most abundant clones make up 10% to 12% of the sample. The specimen sequenced was blood. The source of these receptors is a man aged 25 to 40 in good health.

On this clone itself: Germline is not matched at one junction end, which may reflect a read error. V is TRBV11-2 and J is TRBJ2-7; 10 bases agree with TRBD2. Per germline, CDR1 SGHAT and CDR2 FQNNGV. CDR3 length: 13 amino acids. The CDR3 region has the DNA TGTGCCAGCAGCTTAGACCCTAGCGGGAGTTTATCCTTC. It is translated as CASSLDPSGSLSF.

This clone was detected only once. J is TRBJ1-4 and V is TRBV10-3; no firm D call. V was shortened by 10 bases and J by 0 bases, with 15 bases between the two germline ends. The CDR3 sequence is 15 residues long. Looked up from germline, CDR1 is ENHRY and CDR2 is SYGVKD. The CDR3 nucleotides read TGTGCCACCCGTACGGACGGTGCAACTAATGAAAAACTGTTTTTT. Protein sequence: CATRTDGATNEKLFF.

This chain connects TRBV20-1 to TRBJ2-7, with D unclear. V was pared by 6 bases and J by 2 bases, with 17 bases between. Germline CDR1 and CDR2: DFQATT and SNEGSKA (reference sequence). The CDR3 runs 14 residues. CDR3 in DNA: TGCAGTGCGAGTATGGGCCTCGACACCTACGAGCAGTACTTC. Translation gives CSASMGLDTYEQYF.

The genes are TRBV28 and TRBJ2-3; 7 positions agree with TRBD2. With 7 bases clipped from V and 3 bases from J, the junction kept 4 bases outside the gene matches. CDR3 length equals 13 residues. In germline, CDR1 is MDHEN, CDR2 SYDVKM. CDR3 in DNA: TGTGCCAGCAAGCGGCGGGAGACAGATACGCAGTATTTT. It is translated as CASKRRETDTQYF.

This rearrangement joins TRBV5-1 to TRBJ2-7; D is uncertain. Germline values: CDR1 SGHRS, CDR2 YFSETQ. Trimming took 0 bases from V and 0 from J, leaving 16 bases between them. CDR3 size: 17 residues. DNA for the CDR3: TGCGCCAGCAGCTTGGAGGTTATGTCCAGCCGCTCCTACGAGCAGTACTTC. As protein: CASSLEVMSSRSYEQYF. Complete variable domain (other parts from reference TRBV5-1 and TRBJ2-7): KAGVTQTPRYLIKTRGQQVTLSCSPISGHRSVSWYQQTPGQGLQFLFEYFSETQRNKGNFPGRFSGRQFSNSRSEMNVSTLELGDSALYLCASSLEVMSSRSYEQYFGPGTRLTVT.

V gene TRBV25-1 combines with J gene TRBJ1-4; a possible D gene is TRBD1 (5 bases). There are 16 residues in the CDR3. Germline lookup yields CDR1 MGHDK and CDR2 SYGVNS. V lost 3 bases and J 7 bases, leaving 18 bases between the germline ends. CDR3 coding DNA: TGTGCCAGCAGTGACCCCGGTGGGGGACCGGGTGAAAAACTGTTTTTT. Translation: CASSDPGGGPGEKLFF.

The chain employs TRBV5-1 and TRBJ1-3; D not certain. With 5 bases removed from V and 0 bases from J, the gap between germline ends came to 9 bases. Per the germline V gene, CDR1 is SGHRS and CDR2 is YFSETQ. The CDR3 covers 14 residues. CDR3 in DNA: TGCGCCAGCAGGGAGTTAAGCTCTGGAAACACCATATATTTT. Protein product: CASRELSSGNTIYF.

V usage is TRBV9 and J usage is TRBJ1-3, with 7 bases aligning to TRBD1. The CDR3 contains 15 residues. Germline V lookup: CDR1 SGDLS, CDR2 YYNGEE. The junction had 6 bases not matched to a gene; V was cut back by 4 bases and J by 2 bases. As DNA, the CDR3 is TGTGCCAGCAGCTCGGGAGGGGGCGCTGGAAACACCATATATTTT. Translation: CASSSGGGAGNTIYF. Drawing the rest from reference TRBV9 and TRBJ1-3, the complete variable domain is DSGVTQTPKHLITATGQRVTLRCSPRSGDLSVYWYQQSLDQGLQFLIQYYNGEERAKGNILERFSAQQFPDLHSELNLSSLELGDSALYFCASSSGGGAGNTIYFGEGSWLTVV.

The chain is built from TRBV11-1 and TRBJ2-7, with D unresolved. This CDR3 is built from 13 residues. The V gene lost 3 bases and the J gene lost 3 bases, with 9 bases spanning the gap. The V gene's germline CDR1 is SGHAT and CDR2 FQDESV (reference sequence). CDR3 nucleotide sequence: TGTGCCAGCAGCTTCGTGGGGTTCTACGAGCAGTACTTC. It translates to CASSFVGFYEQYF.

This clone showed up just a few times. V usage is TRBV7-6 and J usage is TRBJ2-7; possible D gene TRBD1, 6 bases. V lost 5 bases to trimming and J lost 6 bases, with 17 bases between them. This CDR3 comprises 14 residues. Germline-derived CDR1 and CDR2 are SGHVS and FNYEAQ. The CDR3 region has the DNA TGTGCCAGCAGCACCCTGACAGGCAAAGGCGAGCAGTACTTC. Its protein is CASSTLTGKGEQYF.

The chain recombines TRBV7-9 with TRBJ2-5, with 7 bases matching TRBD2. This CDR3 contains 13 residues. Germline V gives CDR1 SEHNR, CDR2 FQNEAQ (reference sequence). V dropped 5 bases and J dropped 3; count of bases not matched to a gene: 3. The CDR3 DNA reads TGTGCCAGCAGCAGGGGAGGGAAAGAGACCCAGTACTTC. Protein sequence: CASSRGGKETQYF.

This sequence joins TRBV18 and TRBJ2-7, with unresolved D. This CDR3 is 13 amino acids long. Trimming cost V 2 bases and J 5 bases, with 10 bases left between them. From germline, CDR1 is KGHSH and CDR2 LQKENI. The CDR3 DNA sequence: TGTGCCAGCTCACCATCCTCTAGTAACGAGCAGTACTTC. Protein sequence: CASSPSSSNEQYF.

V and J are TRBV28 and TRBJ1-1; 7 nucleotides line up with TRBD1. Per germline, CDR1 MDHEN and CDR2 SYDVKM. The CDR3 runs to 15 residues. The V and J ends lost 6 bases and 2 bases, in that order; junction bases with no gene match: 9. The CDR3 region is CASSYSRGLNTEAFF. CDR3 nucleotide sequence: TGTGCCAGCAGCTATTCGAGGGGGCTTAACACTGAAGCTTTCTTT. Full variable domain (missing parts from reference TRBV28 and TRBJ1-1): DVKVTQSSRYLVKRTGEKVFLECVQDMDHENMFWYRQDPGLGLRLIYFSYDVKMKEKGDIPEGYSVSREKKERFSLILESASTNQTSMYLCASSYSRGLNTEAFFGQGTRLTVV.

This clone has a single count. The V and J genes are TRBV7-9 and TRBJ2-7; 9 bases are a match to TRBD2. Losses at the gene ends were 5 bases for V and 5 bases for J; bases not matched to a gene: 10. The CDR3 sequence is 15 residues long. CDR1 and CDR2 from the germline V gene are SEHNR and FQNEAQ (reference sequence). CDR3 sequence reads: CASSLLAGSGHEQYF. In nucleotides, the CDR3 is TGTGCCAGCAGCCTGCTAGCGGGGTCGGGGCACGAGCAGTACTTC.

The chain uses TRBV4-3 and TRBJ2-1, with 7 nucleotides matching TRBD2. This CDR3 has 16 residues. The V and J ends lost 2 bases and 4 bases, in that order; junction bases with no gene match: 8. Germline V gene lookup returns CDR1 LGHNA and CDR2 YSLEER. Written as DNA, the CDR3 is TGCGCCAGCAGCCAACAAACTAGCGAGATATACAATGAGCAGTTCTTC. Its translation is CASSQQTSEIYNEQFF.

This rearrangement joins TRBV24-1 to TRBJ2-1; D is uncertain. The V and J ends lost 3 bases and 0 bases respectively, with 11 bases between them. Germline V gene lookup returns CDR1 KGHDR and CDR2 SFDVKD. CDR3 length equals 16 residues. Here the CDR3 DNA reads TGTGCCACCAGTGATATAATGACGGGCTCCTACAATGAGCAGTTCTTC. This codes for CATSDIMTGSYNEQFF.

The chain combines TRBV7-9 with TRBJ1-4, with 10 nucleotides matching TRBD1. The CDR3 totals 16 residues. The germline V gene has CDR1 SEHNR and CDR2 FQNEAQ (reference sequence). Trimming at V came to 5 bases and at J to 10 bases, leaving 13 bases not matched to a gene. CDR3 nucleotide sequence: TGTGCCAGCAGCCCGGACCTGGACAGGGGGACCCGAAAACTGTTTTTT. Translating gives CASSPDLDRGTRKLFF.

This chain uses TRBV30 with TRBJ1-5, with D unclear. Trimming removed 0 bases from V and 3 bases from J, with 6 bases in between. Germline V gives CDR1 GTSNPN, CDR2 SVGIG (reference sequence). The CDR3 loop spans 13 amino acids. CDR3 nucleotides: TGTGCCTGGAGTGTACAAGACAATCAGCCCCAGCATTTT. Its translation is CAWSVQDNQPQHF.

The chain has TRBV4-3 and TRBJ2-4, with D maybe TRBD2 (5 bases). CDR3 length equals 13 residues. Trimming removed 0 bases from V and 8 bases from J, with 8 bases in between. CDR1 is LGHNA and CDR2 is YSLEER in the germline V gene. CDR3: CASSQDRGDIQYF. In DNA, the CDR3 is TGCGCCAGCAGCCAAGATCGGGGTGACATTCAGTACTTC.

The chain recombines TRBV3-1 (or the pseudogene TRBV3-2) with TRBJ2-5; D is undetermined. The CDR3 totals 13 residues. V was cut by 4 bases and J by 1 base, with 7 bases left in between. Germline V gives CDR1 LGHDT, CDR2 YNNKEL (reference sequence). CDR3 DNA sequence: TGTGCCAGCAGCCTAGTGGGCCAAGAGACCCAGTACTTC. It translates to CASSLVGQETQYF.

This clone was detected a few times. The rearrangement joins TRBV28 to TRBJ1-5, with TRBD1 matching over 7 bases. J gave up 0 bases and V 8 bases, and 16 bases lay outside the gene matches. CDR1 and CDR2 from the germline V gene are MDHEN and SYDVKM. The CDR3 spans 18 residues. CDR3 in amino acids: CASALVSGTAYSNQPQHF. The DNA for the CDR3 is TGTGCCAGCGCGCTCGTATCCGGGACAGCATATAGCAATCAGCCCCAGCATTTT.

J is TRBJ1-1 and V is TRBV19; D gene uncertain. CDR1 and CDR2 from the germline V gene are LNHDA and SQIVND (reference sequence). V gave up 7 bases and J gave up 0 bases, with 15 bases separating them. The CDR3 has 15 residues. The CDR3 DNA follows: TGTGCCAGTACGCGGGAGGTAGCAATGAACACTGAAGCTTTCTTT. Its protein product is CASTREVAMNTEAFF.

The count of this clone is one. This sequence joins TRBV6-6 and TRBJ1-5; 9 bases are shared with TRBD1. Germline loops: CDR1 MNHNY, CDR2 SVGAGI (reference sequence). The CDR3 has 14 residues. The V gene end was trimmed by 4 bases and the J gene end by 5 bases; junction bases not matched to a gene: 3. The CDR3 region is CASSSGQGYQPQHF. In DNA form, the CDR3 reads TGTGCCAGCAGTTCCGGACAGGGGTATCAGCCCCAGCATTTT.

This clone appeared once. The chain carries TRBV2 and TRBJ2-3; 7 positions match TRBD1. The CDR3 has 13 amino acids. V shed 6 bases and J 2 bases; nucleotides not matched to a gene: 2. The V gene's germline CDR1 is SNHLY and CDR2 FYNNEI. CDR3 in DNA: TGTGCCAGCAGGGGACAGTACACAGATACGCAGTATTTT. This encodes CASRGQYTDTQYF.

The chain uses TRBV12-3 or TRBV12-4 and TRBJ1-1, with D unclear. V lost 6 bases to trimming and J lost 1 base, with 9 bases between them. The length of the CDR3 is 13 residues. CDR3 nucleotides: TGTGCCAGCAGAGTGACAAGGAACACTGAAGCTTTCTTT. The encoded protein is CASRVTRNTEAFF.

The chain combines TRBV9 with TRBJ2-6; a weak D match, TRBD1 (6 bases). The CDR3 is 15 residues long. V was trimmed by 3 bases and J by 4 bases, leaving 11 bases between them. In germline, CDR1 is SGDLS, CDR2 YYNGEE. The CDR3 region is CASSEAGVGANVLTF. The CDR3 region has the DNA TGTGCCAGCAGCGAGGCAGGGGTGGGGGCCAACGTCCTGACTTTC.

The V gene is TRBV19, the J gene TRBJ2-1, with a tentative D call TRBD2 (5 bases). Trimming shortened V by 0 bases and J by 9 bases, and 9 bases separated the two germline ends. The CDR3 has 13 residues. Germline assignment: CDR1 LNHDA and CDR2 SQIVND (reference sequence). This chain's CDR3 is CASSIDGGREQFF. The CDR3 DNA is TGTGCCAGTAGTATAGACGGCGGGCGTGAGCAGTTCTTC.